The 32 T cell receptor beta chains presented below share a single source sample, sequenced in a study of CD8+ T cells in alopecia areata. Extracted from the samples, RNA was reverse transcribed into cDNA to serve as the sequencing template. Profiling relied on immunoSEQ multiplex PCR, and the TCRdb table lists in-frame clones only, not all of them. The sample records around 190,000 clones, roughly 64% being singletons. This sample's treatment: oral pan-JAK inhibitor, 5-10 mg twice daily. The sample was CD4+ T cells sorted from blood, taken at week 4, from a patient treated with tofacitinib. These receptors originate from a human donor with alopecia areata.

This clone was recorded only once. V is TRBV29-1 and J is TRBJ1-1, with 7 positions matching TRBD1. The CDR3 spans 13 residues. The ends lost 5 bases at V and 1 base at J; junction bases unmatched: 4. CDR1 is SQVTM, CDR2 ANQGSEA, per germline. CDR3 sequence reads: CSVTTGANTEAFF. The CDR3 nucleotides read TGCAGCGTTACAACAGGGGCGAACACTGAAGCTTTCTTT.

The CDR3 loop reads CAWSVSKNTGELFF. In DNA, the CDR3 is TGTGCCTGGAGTGTATCCAAGAACACCGGGGAGCTGTTTTTT. This chain uses TRBV30 with TRBJ2-2; the D is unclear. The V gene lost 0 bases and the J gene lost 1 base, with 6 bases spanning the gap. This CDR3 is built from 14 residues. Germline assignment: CDR1 GTSNPN and CDR2 SVGIG (reference sequence).

The gene calls are TRBV29-1 and TRBJ1-1; D is unresolved. Germline CDR1 reads SQVTM; CDR2 reads ANQGSEA. The length of the CDR3 is 13 residues. The ends were cut back, 5 bases at V and 4 bases at J, with 14 bases in the middle. CDR3 sequence: CSVSTGKSTEAFF. The DNA of the CDR3 is TGCAGCGTTTCGACGGGGAAATCCACTGAAGCTTTCTTT.

This chain connects TRBV10-3 to TRBJ2-7, with D tentatively TRBD2 (5 bases). The CDR3 has 17 residues. The ends were cut back, 4 bases at V and 2 bases at J, with 21 bases in the middle. Germline V gene data show CDR1 as ENHRY and CDR2 as SYGVKD. This chain's CDR3 is CAISVRTSRGSAYEQYF. Written as DNA, the CDR3 is TGTGCCATCAGTGTCAGGACGAGTCGCGGGTCGGCCTACGAGCAGTACTTC.

This rearrangement joins TRBV7-9 to TRBJ1-2; weak D call: TRBD1 (6 bases). The CDR3 is made up of 16 amino acids. CDR1 is SEHNR and CDR2 is FQNEAQ in the germline V gene (reference sequence). Trimming stripped 3 bases from V and 6 bases from J, with 20 bases between. The CDR3 nucleotides read TGTGCCAGCAGCTTGGTGGGGGGCCAGGTTGGAAATGGCTACACCTTC. Translation gives CASSLVGGQVGNGYTF. The full variable domain, completed using reference TRBV7-9 and TRBJ1-2, is DTGVSQNPRHKITKRGQNVTFRCDPISEHNRLYWYRQTLGQGPEFLTYFQNEAQLEKSRLLSDRFSAERPKGSFSTLEIQRTEQGDSAMYLCASSLVGGQVGNGYTFGSGTRLTVV.

J is TRBJ2-1 and V is TRBV2; 11 nucleotides match TRBD2. The germline CDR1 and CDR2 sequences are SNHLY and FYNNEI. The CDR3 sequence is 16 residues long. The V and J ends lost 7 bases and 0 bases, in that order; junction bases with no gene match: 5. CDR3 nucleotides: TGTGCCAGCACCGGGACTAGCGGTAGCTCCTACAATGAGCAGTTCTTC. It encodes CASTGTSGSSYNEQFF.

The chain joins TRBV6-6 to TRBJ2-3; 12 nucleotides agree with TRBD2. Per the germline V gene, CDR1 is MNHNY and CDR2 is SVGAGI (reference sequence). J lost 8 bases, V lost 6 bases, and 6 bases had no gene match. The CDR3 is made up of 14 amino acids. The CDR3 loop reads CASRASGGAGTQYF. The CDR3 region has the DNA TGTGCCAGCAGGGCTAGCGGGGGGGCCGGTACGCAGTATTTT.

The chain is built from TRBV5-4 and TRBJ2-1, with D possibly matching TRBD1 (5 bases). V lost 4 bases, J lost 8 bases, and 13 bases lay in between. CDR1 and CDR2 from the germline V gene are SGHNT and YYREEE (reference sequence). The CDR3 has 13 amino acids. Written as DNA, the CDR3 is TGTGCCAGCAGCCTGGGGCTAGTCGATGAGCAGTTCTTC. Amino acids: CASSLGLVDEQFF.

The gene calls are TRBV5-1 and TRBJ2-7; D is perhaps TRBD1 or TRBD2 (5 bases each). In germline, CDR1 is SGHRS, CDR2 YFSETQ. V was clipped by 4 bases and J by 6 bases, with 17 bases between them. The CDR3 runs to 14 residues. CDR3 DNA: TGCGCCAGCAGCCCTCCCGGGACCTCGGGCGAGCAGTACTTC. Translation gives CASSPPGTSGEQYF.

The V call is TRBV15, the J call TRBJ2-5; D not resolved. This CDR3 is built from 14 residues. With 2 bases removed from V and 1 base from J, the gap between germline ends came to 8 bases. The germline gives CDR1 LNHNV, CDR2 YYDKDF (reference sequence). This CDR3 reads CATSRRLGQETQYF. In nucleotides, the CDR3 is TGTGCCACCAGCAGAAGGCTGGGCCAAGAGACCCAGTACTTC.

In its sample, this clone was seen a few times. The rearrangement uses TRBV10-3 and TRBJ2-7; 8 bases are shared with TRBD2. Unmatched junction bases numbered 11, after V lost 7 bases and J lost 6 bases. The CDR3 runs 14 residues. CDR1 and CDR2 (germline): ENHRY, SYGVKD. The DNA for the CDR3 is TGTGCCATCAAGACCGGGACTAGTGTTCTCGAGCAGTACTTC. Residues: CAIKTGTSVLEQYF.

The rearrangement joins TRBV6-1 to TRBJ2-7, with D unclear. CDR1 and CDR2 (germline): MNHNS, SASEGT. Trimming pared 2 bases from V and 4 bases from J, leaving 3 bases between. This CDR3 contains 11 residues. The CDR3 region has the DNA TGTGCCAGCAGTGAACGGTACGAGCAGTACTTC. Protein: CASSERYEQYF.

This clone showed up just a few times. This chain uses TRBV2 with TRBJ1-1; unclear D gene. The CDR3 has 14 residues. Germline V lookup: CDR1 SNHLY, CDR2 FYNNEI. V was pared by 7 bases and J by 4 bases, with 16 bases between. The CDR3 reads CASKPPWGSTEAFF. Written as DNA, the CDR3 is TGTGCCAGCAAGCCCCCATGGGGTAGCACTGAAGCTTTCTTT. Using reference TRBV2 and TRBJ1-1 for the parts outside the CDR3, the full variable domain is EPEVTQTPSHQVTQMGQEVILRCVPISNHLYFYWYRQILGQKVEFLVSFYNNEISEKSEIFDDQFSVERPDGSNFTLKIRSTKLEDSAMYFCASKPPWGSTEAFFGQGTRLTVV.

The rearrangement joins TRBV9 to TRBJ1-6; 10 positions agree with TRBD1. This CDR3 spans 17 amino acids. V dropped 4 bases and J dropped 9; count of bases not matched to a gene: 13. Germline assignment: CDR1 SGDLS and CDR2 YYNGEE. CDR3 sequence reads: CASSQGGFGTGVSPLHF. The CDR3 coding sequence is TGTGCCAGCAGCCAAGGAGGGTTTGGGACAGGGGTTTCACCCCTCCACTTT. The entire variable domain, with the rest obtained from reference TRBV9 and TRBJ1-6, is as follows: DSGVTQTPKHLITATGQRVTLRCSPRSGDLSVYWYQQSLDQGLQFLIQYYNGEERAKGNILERFSAQQFPDLHSELNLSSLELGDSALYFCASSQGGFGTGVSPLHFGNGTRLTVT.

V is TRBV2 and J is TRBJ2-5; 10 nucleotides line up with TRBD1. This CDR3 has 14 amino acids. The V segment lost 3 bases and the J segment 5 bases; nucleotides outside the gene matches: 3. CDR1 is SNHLY, CDR2 FYNNEI, per germline. DNA for the CDR3: TGTGCCAGCAGTGAGGGGACAGGGGATGAGACCCAGTACTTC. Amino acid sequence: CASSEGTGDETQYF.

This chain joins TRBV9 and TRBJ2-2; D perhaps matches TRBD2 (6 bases). With 6 bases removed from V and 1 base from J, the gap between germline ends came to 16 bases. The CDR3 extends over 16 amino acids. The germline V gene has CDR1 SGDLS and CDR2 YYNGEE. Here the CDR3 DNA reads TGTGCCAGCACTCACCGGGACTCGGGGAACACCGGGGAGCTGTTTTTT. Protein sequence: CASTHRDSGNTGELFF.

This sequence joins TRBV15 and TRBJ2-4; TRBD2 agrees at 14 bases. Germline trimming cut 1 base from V and 8 bases from J; bases unmatched to any gene: 7. The CDR3 runs 17 residues. CDR1 is LNHNV and CDR2 is YYDKDF in the germline V gene (reference sequence). The CDR3 bases are TGTGCCACCAGCAGAGGAGGGACTAGCGGGGGTATGGACATTCAGTACTTC. It codes for CATSRGGTSGGMDIQYF.

The chain couples TRBV7-2 to TRBJ2-5, with TRBD1 identical over 7 bases. The germline gives CDR1 SGHTA, CDR2 FQGNSA. The CDR3 sequence is 16 residues long. The V and J ends lost 5 bases and 5 bases, in that order; junction bases with no gene match: 14. The DNA of the CDR3 is TGTGCCAGCAGCACCCAAGTAGGGGGCGCGAAGGAGACCCAGTACTTC. Translated: CASSTQVGGAKETQYF. The complete variable domain, with remaining parts taken from reference TRBV7-2 and TRBJ2-5, reads GAGVSQSPSNKVTEKGKDVELRCDPISGHTALYWYRQSLGQGLEFLIYFQGNSAPDKSGLPSDRFSAERTGGSVSTLTIQRTQQEDSAVYLCASSTQVGGAKETQYFGPGTRLLVL.

This clone was recorded once. The chain is built from TRBV30 and TRBJ1-2; D is unresolved. Germline V lookup: CDR1 GTSNPN, CDR2 SVGIG (reference sequence). V was shortened by 0 bases and J by 10 bases, with 15 bases between the two germline ends. This CDR3 contains 13 residues. The CDR3 DNA is TGTGCCTGGAGTGTCCAAGGGCTAAGATTCTACACCTTC. This sequence encodes CAWSVQGLRFYTF.

There are a few counts of this clone. This chain joins TRBV7-6 and TRBJ2-7, with unresolved D. V was pared by 2 bases and J by 3 bases, with 14 bases between. This CDR3 is 15 amino acids long. Germline V lookup: CDR1 SGHVS, CDR2 FNYEAQ. The CDR3 DNA follows: TGTGCCAGCAGCTTAATGTTTTCGGCCAGCTACGAGCAGTACTTC. This encodes CASSLMFSASYEQYF.

The chain employs TRBV30 and TRBJ2-2, with 7 positions matching TRBD1. The germline V gene has CDR1 GTSNPN and CDR2 SVGIG (reference sequence). The V and J ends lost 7 bases and 2 bases, in that order; junction bases with no gene match: 7. This CDR3 has 14 amino acids. The DNA of the CDR3 is TGTGCCTACGATACAGGGGTTAACACCGGGGAGCTGTTTTTT. Residues: CAYDTGVNTGELFF.

The chain recombines TRBV2 with TRBJ2-7; D is perhaps TRBD1 (7 bases). Trimming pared 10 bases from V and 0 bases from J, leaving 19 bases between. This CDR3 contains 15 residues. The germline gives CDR1 SNHLY, CDR2 FYNNEI. This CDR3 reads CATQTSGGSSYEQYF. CDR3 bases: TGTGCCACCCAGACTTCAGGGGGGTCCTCCTACGAGCAGTACTTC.

A few counts support this clone. CDR3 nucleotide sequence: TGTGCCAGCCGACTATTGGGTCCAACTAATGAAAAACTGTTTTTT. Residues: CASRLLGPTNEKLFF. This chain joins TRBV27 and TRBJ1-4; no reliable D call. V was trimmed by 8 bases and J by 0 bases, leaving 13 bases between them. The CDR3 covers 15 residues. The germline V gene has CDR1 MNHEY and CDR2 SMNVEV (reference sequence).

This rearrangement joins TRBV30 to TRBJ1-3; D is unresolved. This CDR3 is 12 amino acids long. From germline, CDR1 is GTSNPN and CDR2 SVGIG (reference sequence). The V end was cut by 5 bases, the J end by 4 bases, with 9 bases between. The CDR3 loop is CAWGLLGNTIYF. CDR3 sequence (DNA): TGTGCCTGGGGACTTTTAGGAAACACCATATATTTT.

The V gene is TRBV30, the J gene TRBJ1-1; D gene unclear. The length of the CDR3 is 13 residues. Looked up from germline, CDR1 is GTSNPN and CDR2 is SVGIG (reference sequence). V lost 1 base, J lost 0 bases, and 6 bases lay in between. CDR3 region: CAWSEQLNTEAFF. The CDR3, as DNA: TGTGCCTGGAGTGAACAGTTGAACACTGAAGCTTTCTTT.

This clone has only a few counts. J is TRBJ2-1 and V is TRBV5-1, with 8 bases matching TRBD1. V lost 4 bases to trimming and J lost 14 bases; unmatched junction nucleotides: 8. CDR3 length: 12 amino acids. Looked up from germline, CDR1 is SGHRS and CDR2 is YFSETQ. The CDR3 DNA is TGCGCCAGCAGCCTCGGACAGGGTGGTGAGTTCTTC. This sequence encodes CASSLGQGGEFF.

This clone was found a few times. The CDR3 region has the DNA TGCAGCGTGGGGTGGGTCGGTGGCGGCTACACCTTC. Its translation: CSVGWVGGGYTF. J is TRBJ1-2 and V is TRBV29-1; D is ambiguous. The CDR3 totals 12 residues. CDR1 and CDR2 from the germline V gene are SQVTM and ANQGSEA. The ends were cut back, 6 bases at V and 8 bases at J, with 16 bases in the middle.

This clone was seen more than once but under ten times. The CDR3 DNA is TGTGCCAGCAGTTTCCGGAGTCCCGGGGAGCTGTTTTTT. Translating gives CASSFRSPGELFF. The rearrangement joins TRBV11-2 to TRBJ2-2; D remains unclear. The CDR3 is 13 residues long. CDR1 and CDR2 (germline): SGHAT, FQNNGV. V was pared by 6 bases and J by 6 bases, with 11 bases between.

The chain links TRBV10-2 to TRBJ1-6; D gene uncertain. With 6 bases removed from V and 10 bases from J, the gap between germline ends came to 13 bases. Germline CDR1 and CDR2: WSHSY and SAAADI. This CDR3 contains 13 residues. The CDR3 nucleotides are TGCGCCAGCAGCCCATTCATGGACTCACCCCTCCACTTT. It translates to CASSPFMDSPLHF.

The genes are TRBV5-4 and TRBJ1-6, with D uncertain. Germline assignment: CDR1 SGHNT and CDR2 YYREEE (reference sequence). V lost 6 bases, J lost 5 bases, and 18 bases lay in between. The CDR3 is 16 amino acids. The CDR3 nucleotides are TGTGCCAGCAAAATGGATGGCAGTTTCAATAATTCACCCCTCCACTTT. Its protein is CASKMDGSFNNSPLHF.

The chain carries TRBV20-1 and TRBJ2-2; D is unclear. V shed 6 bases and J shed 5 bases, with 7 bases lying between them. The CDR3 consists of 11 residues. From germline, CDR1 is DFQATT and CDR2 SNEGSKA (reference sequence). CDR3 protein: CSAPYTGELFF. CDR3 nucleotide sequence: TGCAGTGCCCCCTATACCGGGGAGCTGTTTTTT.

The chain combines TRBV14 with TRBJ2-2; TRBD1 matches at 7 bases. The CDR3 totals 17 residues. With V trimmed by 1 base and J by 4 bases, 9 bases remained unmatched. Germline values: CDR1 SGHDN, CDR2 FVKESK. CDR3 in DNA: TGTGCCAGCAGCCAAGTAGGGGGCCCCGCCCCCACCGGGGAGCTGTTTTTT. Translated, it gives CASSQVGGPAPTGELFF. Complete variable domain (other parts from reference TRBV14 and TRBJ2-2): EAGVTQFPSHSVIEKGQTVTLRCDPISGHDNLYWYRRVMGKEIKFLLHFVKESKQDESGMPNNRFLAERTGGTYSTLKVQPAELEDSGVYFCASSQVGGPAPTGELFFGEGSRLTVL.